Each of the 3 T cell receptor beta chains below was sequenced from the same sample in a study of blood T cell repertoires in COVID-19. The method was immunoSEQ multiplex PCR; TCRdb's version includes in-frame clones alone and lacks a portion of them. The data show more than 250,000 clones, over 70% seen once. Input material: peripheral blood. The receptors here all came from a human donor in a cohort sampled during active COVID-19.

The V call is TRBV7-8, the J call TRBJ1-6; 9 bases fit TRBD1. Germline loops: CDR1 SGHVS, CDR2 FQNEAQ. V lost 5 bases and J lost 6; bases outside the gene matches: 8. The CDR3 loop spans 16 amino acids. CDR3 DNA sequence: TGTGCCAGCAGCCCAGGACAGGGGATAGGTAATTCACCCCTCCACTTT. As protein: CASSPGQGIGNSPLHF. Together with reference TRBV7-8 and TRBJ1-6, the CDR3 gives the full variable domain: GAGVSQSPRYKVAKRGQDVALRCDPISGHVSLFWYQQALGQGPEFLTYFQNEAQLDKSGLPSDRFFAERPEGSVSTLKIQRTQQEDSAVYLCASSPGQGIGNSPLHFGNGTRLTVT.

The CDR3 sequence is CASSYSPGGGIPYEQYF. The CDR3 coding sequence is TGTGCCAGCAGTTACTCCCCTGGTGGGGGGATTCCCTACGAGCAGTACTTC. This sequence joins TRBV6-2 or TRBV6-3 and TRBJ2-7; tentative D call: TRBD2 (6 bases). With 0 bases removed from V and 2 bases from J, the gap between germline ends came to 17 bases. The CDR3 is 17 residues long. Germline CDR1 and CDR2: MNHEY and SVGEGT.

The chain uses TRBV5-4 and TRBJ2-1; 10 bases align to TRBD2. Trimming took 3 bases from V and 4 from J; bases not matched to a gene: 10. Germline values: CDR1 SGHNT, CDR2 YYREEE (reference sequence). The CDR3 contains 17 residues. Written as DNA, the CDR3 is TGTGCCAGCAGCTCTACTAGCGGGAACGGGGGATACAATGAGCAGTTCTTC. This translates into CASSSTSGNGGYNEQFF.